This entry describes one TCR beta chain. This clonotype occurred once. This clone's antigen is unknown. It has no much larger one-base neighbor in the sample; base qualities were not kept. One read provides weak support. Library prep was done by PCR. Data came from a 454 GS FLX Titanium. TCRdb took the public reads, trimmed them with fastp at Q25, ran MiXCR for clone calling and kept in-frame beta chains. Here each entry gathers all rows of one CDR3 protein and keeps the most common genes and DNA. The sample data list around 1,400 distinct CDR3 sequences, and approximately 80% of these were observed just once. The leading ten clones occupy about 4.1% of the sample. This sample stems from a study of regulatory and conventional T cells in breast cancer (dated by TCRdb to 2015 to 2017). Inclusive of the bounding cysteine and phenylalanine, the CDR3 is 16 residues long. Only the CDR3 part of the read is kept: 48 bases, read in frame from the first base.

This TCR came from a male donor in good health. Sequencing used regulatory T cells from blood. The rearranged segments are TRBV1 and TRBJ2-5; the table gives TRBD2 as D, unverified against the DNA. TRBV1 is termed a pseudogene. The DNA sequence is TGCACCAGCAGCCAAGTTGGAGGGACTAGCCCCATGGCCCAGTACTTC. Its translation is CTSSQVGGTSPMAQYF.